This TCR beta chain was recovered during a study of shared clonotypes between healthy human individuals. Assay: immunoSEQ multiplex PCR; the TCRdb copy retains only in-frame clones and omits some. The sample yields 2 million to 2.5 million clones, under 97% seen once. This clone was seen a single time. The clonotype was recovered from a man aged 18 to 30 in good health. Sequencing used naive CD4+ T cells sorted from blood. Subset meaning: CD45RA+ positively selected.

The chain's CDR3 is CASKGLAVYQETQYF. In DNA form, the CDR3 reads TGTGCCAGCAAGGGACTAGCGGTGTACCAAGAGACCCAGTACTTC. The chain combines TRBV6-1 with TRBJ2-5; 11 nucleotides match TRBD2. The CDR3 runs 15 residues. Losses at the gene ends were 7 bases for V and 0 bases for J; bases not matched to a gene: 4. The germline gives CDR1 MNHNS, CDR2 SASEGT.